The 26 T cell receptor beta chains below were found in one sample sequenced in a study of blood T cell repertoires in COVID-19. Here immunoSEQ multiplex PCR was the method, and the copy in TCRdb shows in-frame clones only, minus some. The sample contains 400,000 to 450,000 clones, about 91% of which appear only once. The material sequenced was peripheral blood. These receptors were collected from a woman aged 45-65 years with COVID-19, enrolled during active disease.

The chain joins TRBV3-1 (or the pseudogene TRBV3-2) to TRBJ1-2; TRBD1 is a possible D gene (5 bases). V lost 0 bases and J 4 bases, leaving 15 bases between the germline ends. The length of the CDR3 is 16 residues. Germline-derived CDR1 and CDR2 are LGHDT and YNNKEL (reference sequence). The CDR3 protein is CASSQESRALSYGYTF. CDR3 bases: TGTGCCAGCAGCCAAGAATCCAGGGCCCTGTCCTATGGCTACACCTTC.

The chain is built from TRBV9 and TRBJ1-4; no definite D call. The CDR3 loop spans 15 amino acids. V was pared by 2 bases and J by 6 bases, with 14 bases between. CDR1 and CDR2 from the germline V gene are SGDLS and YYNGEE. The CDR3 bases are TGTGCCAGCAGCGTTACCCCGCGAGTGGATGAAAAACTGTTTTTT. This sequence encodes CASSVTPRVDEKLFF.

V is TRBV5-4 and J is TRBJ1-1; 7 bases line up with TRBD1. Looked up from germline, CDR1 is SGHNT and CDR2 is YYREEE (reference sequence). This CDR3 region has 12 residues. Unmatched junction bases numbered 0, after V lost 2 bases and J lost 5 bases. CDR3 region: CASSFRGTEAFF. The CDR3 bases are TGTGCCAGCAGCTTCAGGGGGACTGAAGCTTTCTTT.

The CDR3 is CASREVLAGVDEQFF. The CDR3, as DNA: TGCGCCAGCCGAGAAGTCCTAGCGGGGGTGGATGAGCAGTTCTTC. The J gene is TRBJ2-1, the V gene TRBV5-1, with 10 nucleotides matching TRBD2. Trimming cost V 7 bases and J 8 bases; bases outside gene matches: 12. The CDR3 sequence is 15 residues long. CDR1 is SGHRS and CDR2 is YFSETQ in the germline V gene.

The chain employs TRBV5-6 and TRBJ1-5, with D possibly being TRBD1 (5 bases). Germline V CDR1 and CDR2: SGHDT, YYEEEE. Trimming took off 3 bases at V and 7 bases at J, with 20 bases between the two ends. This CDR3 region has 16 residues. CDR3 coding DNA: TGTGCCAGCAGCTCCTACTGGGATGGGACTAGGCAGCCCCAGCATTTT. Its protein is CASSSYWDGTRQPQHF.

V usage is TRBV5-6 and J usage is TRBJ2-1; 9 nucleotides agree with TRBD1. CDR1 and CDR2 from the germline V gene are SGHDT and YYEEEE. V lost 2 bases to trimming and J lost 1 base; unmatched junction nucleotides: 1. The CDR3 is made up of 15 amino acids. CDR3 coding DNA: TGTGCCAGCAGCTTCGGGACAGGGTCCTACAATGAGCAGTTCTTC. It translates to CASSFGTGSYNEQFF.

This clone was seen more than once but under ten times. The chain couples TRBV27 to TRBJ1-5; D gene unclear. CDR1 is MNHEY and CDR2 is SMNVEV in the germline V gene (reference sequence). The CDR3 has 15 residues. V gave up 1 base and J gave up 2 bases, with 9 bases separating them. The CDR3 sequence: CASSLFYHGNQPQHF. CDR3 DNA sequence: TGTGCCAGCAGTTTATTCTACCATGGCAATCAGCCCCAGCATTTT.

In this sample, this clone turned up a few times. The chain carries TRBV18 and TRBJ1-1; D ambiguous. The germline CDR1 and CDR2 sequences are KGHSH and LQKENI. V lost 6 bases, J lost 11 bases, and 16 bases lay in between. The CDR3 consists of 12 residues. The CDR3 is CASSPYGFGAFF. The DNA of the CDR3 is TGTGCCAGCTCCCCGTACGGTTTCGGTGCTTTCTTT.

The chain uses TRBV30 and TRBJ2-7; the D is unclear. This CDR3 has 11 amino acids. Between the trimmed V and J ends, which lost 6 bases and 6 bases, there was a span of 12 bases. CDR1 is GTSNPN, CDR2 SVGIG, per germline (reference sequence). CDR3 DNA sequence: TGTGCCTGCTACCGGGTGGGCGAGCAGTACTTC. Translation gives CACYRVGEQYF.

This clone occurred once. V usage is TRBV6-6 and J usage is TRBJ1-5; 8 bases fit TRBD1. This CDR3 is 18 amino acids long. CDR1 MNHNY and CDR2 SVGAGI come from the germline V gene (reference sequence). The V and J ends lost 5 bases and 0 bases, in that order; junction bases with no gene match: 12. The CDR3 protein is CASSRTPGTGGSNQPQHF. The CDR3 nucleotides read TGTGCCAGCAGTCGGACCCCCGGGACAGGAGGTAGCAATCAGCCCCAGCATTTT.

This clone was observed a few times. The chain uses TRBV10-3 and TRBJ1-5; 7 nucleotides line up with TRBD1. The CDR3 has 14 amino acids. The junction had 3 bases not matched to a gene; V was cut back by 0 bases and J by 7 bases. The germline gives CDR1 ENHRY, CDR2 SYGVKD. The CDR3 DNA is TGTGCCATCAGTGAGTCGGACAGGACCCAGCCCCAGCATTTT. Residues: CAISESDRTQPQHF.

The rearrangement joins TRBV30 to TRBJ2-3; TRBD2 matches 9 bases. CDR1 and CDR2 from the germline V gene are GTSNPN and SVGIG (reference sequence). The CDR3 consists of 15 residues. J was trimmed by 5 bases and V by 1 base; bases with no gene match: 7. The CDR3 here is CAWSDAGGLQDTQYF. Written as DNA, the CDR3 is TGTGCCTGGAGTGACGCGGGGGGGCTGCAAGATACGCAGTATTTT.

The J gene is TRBJ2-4, the V gene TRBV5-6, with D perhaps matching TRBD1 (6 bases). The germline gives CDR1 SGHDT, CDR2 YYEEEE. Trimming pared 3 bases from V and 2 bases from J, leaving 9 bases between. The CDR3 totals 14 residues. CDR3 in DNA: TGTGCCAGCAGCTACAGGGTCACCAAAAACATTCAGTACTTC. Amino acid sequence: CASSYRVTKNIQYF.

The CDR3 DNA sequence: TGTGCCAGCTCAACAGGGGCATACTCTGGAAACACCATATATTTT. Translation: CASSTGAYSGNTIYF. The chain is built from TRBV18 and TRBJ1-3, with 7 bases identical to TRBD1. V lost 5 bases to trimming and J lost 0 bases; unmatched junction nucleotides: 4. This CDR3 has 15 amino acids. Germline loops: CDR1 KGHSH, CDR2 LQKENI.

CDR3: CASSPHWTGGYEQYF. The CDR3 DNA reads as TGTGCCAGCAGCCCCCATTGGACAGGGGGCTACGAGCAGTACTTC. The rearrangement joins TRBV9 to TRBJ2-7; 10 bases fit TRBD1. The CDR3 is 15 amino acids. V gave up 4 bases and J gave up 3 bases; unmatched junction bases: 7. The germline CDR1 and CDR2 sequences are SGDLS and YYNGEE.

This chain links TRBV24-1 with TRBJ2-1; TRBD2 is a possible D gene (7 bases). Trimming took off 0 bases at V and 7 bases at J, with 18 bases between the two ends. Germline values: CDR1 KGHDR, CDR2 SFDVKD. The CDR3 is made up of 17 amino acids. The CDR3 region is CATSDLQGGALGNEQFF. In nucleotides, the CDR3 is TGTGCCACCAGTGATTTGCAAGGGGGGGCCTTGGGGAATGAGCAGTTCTTC.

This chain joins TRBV5-4 and TRBJ1-2; 10 bases are shared with TRBD1. Trimming took 4 bases from V and 8 from J; bases not matched to a gene: 14. Looked up from germline, CDR1 is SGHNT and CDR2 is YYREEE (reference sequence). CDR3 size: 16 residues. The CDR3 region is CASSPGTGATPGGYTF. The CDR3 DNA is TGTGCCAGCAGCCCCGGGACAGGGGCGACCCCGGGGGGCTACACCTTC.

The rearrangement links TRBV11-2 to TRBJ1-6, with 11 bases identical to TRBD1. The germline V gene has CDR1 SGHAT and CDR2 FQNNGV. V shed 4 bases and J 14 bases; nucleotides not matched to a gene: 10. The CDR3 contains 15 residues. CDR3 coding DNA: TGTGCCAGCAGCTCCGGGACAGGGGGTTTGTTGGCCCTCCACTTT. Protein sequence: CASSSGTGGLLALHF.

The V and J genes are TRBV10-3 and TRBJ1-4, with a weak D call TRBD1 (6 bases). The CDR3 consists of 15 residues. From germline, CDR1 is ENHRY and CDR2 SYGVKD. V was cut by 0 bases and J by 7 bases, with 12 bases left in between. CDR3 in DNA: TGTGCCATCAGTGAGTCGCGGGGGGCTGGTGAAAAACTGTTTTTT. It is translated as CAISESRGAGEKLFF.

This clone appeared a single time. This rearrangement joins TRBV10-3 to TRBJ2-1; weak D call: TRBD1 (5 bases). The germline CDR1 and CDR2 sequences are ENHRY and SYGVKD. The CDR3 is 16 residues long. Trimming took 1 base from V and 7 from J, leaving 17 bases between them. In DNA form, the CDR3 reads TGTGCCATCAGTGAGTTGGACATGATAATGGGTAATGAGCAGTTCTTC. Amino acid sequence: CAISELDMIMGNEQFF.

This clone came up a few times. The J gene is TRBJ1-4, the V gene TRBV7-3, with D unclear. Trimming removed 5 bases from V and 7 bases from J, with 11 bases in between. Germline assignment: CDR1 SGHTA and CDR2 FQGTGA. The CDR3 spans 13 residues. The CDR3 spells CASSLKRGEKLFF. The CDR3 bases are TGTGCCAGCAGCCTTAAAAGAGGTGAAAAACTGTTTTTT.

The gene calls are TRBV12-5 and TRBJ2-2; D remains unclear. Germline CDR1 LGHNT, CDR2 FRNRAP. This CDR3 is built from 16 residues. V lost 6 bases and J lost 5, with 19 bases in between. CDR3 residues: CASGPVGSPSTGELFF. CDR3 bases: TGTGCTAGTGGCCCCGTGGGCTCTCCTTCGACCGGGGAGCTGTTTTTT.

The genes are TRBV18 and TRBJ1-2; 12 positions match TRBD1. The ends lost 3 bases at V and 8 bases at J; junction bases unmatched: 10. The CDR3 totals 16 residues. Germline-derived CDR1 and CDR2 are KGHSH and LQKENI. CDR3 bases: TGTGCCAGCTCACCGGGACAGGGGGCGAAGGTAGGCGGCTACACCTTC. It translates to CASSPGQGAKVGGYTF.

This chain uses TRBV2 with TRBJ1-2; no clear D. CDR3 length: 13 amino acids. V dropped 1 base and J dropped 6 bases, with 9 bases sitting between them. The germline V gene encodes CDR1 SNHLY and CDR2 FYNNEI. The CDR3 bases are TGTGCCAGCAGTGAAGGTAGCTACGATGGCTACACCTTC. As protein: CASSEGSYDGYTF.

This clone was seen a handful of times. The chain recombines TRBV6-5 with TRBJ1-1, with D perhaps TRBD1 (6 bases). Germline assignment: CDR1 MNHEY and CDR2 SVGAGI. The CDR3 extends over 13 amino acids. V was pared by 5 bases and J by 4 bases, with 11 bases between. CDR3 in amino acids: CASSTQGRTEAFF. DNA of the CDR3: TGTGCCAGCAGTACGCAGGGGCGCACTGAAGCTTTCTTT.

The rearrangement links TRBV14 to TRBJ2-1; tentatively, D is TRBD2 (5 bases). The CDR3 is 14 residues long. V lost 4 bases and J 9 bases, leaving 16 bases between the germline ends. The germline V gene encodes CDR1 SGHDN and CDR2 FVKESK. The CDR3 is CASSPRLEGSEQFF. The CDR3 coding sequence is TGTGCCAGCAGCCCCCGGCTAGAGGGTAGTGAGCAGTTCTTC.